The present entry profiles one T cell receptor beta chain with its context. The antigen is not known. The assay was immunoSEQ multiplex PCR, and TCRdb's table has in-frame clones only and misses some. The sample carries about 20,000 clones, 65% to 90% recorded once. Blood sampling was done at baseline, cycle 4 day 1, and cycle 7 day 1. This entry is derived from a study of OX40 agonist ivuxolimab in advanced cancers. Whole-study findings and limits: Researchers report that CD8+ T cells had, on average, more expanded clones than CD4+.

The germline gives CDR1 LNHDA, CDR2 SQIVND (reference sequence). The CDR3 has 15 residues. The ends were cut back, 4 bases at V and 4 bases at J, with 14 bases in the middle. The chain joins TRBV19 to TRBJ2-1; a possible D gene is TRBD1 (6 bases). The input for sequencing was CD4+ or CD8+ T cells sorted from blood, taken in a trial of the OX40 agonist ivuxolimab. The receptor was isolated from an adult with an advanced solid tumor such as melanoma, head and neck, liver or kidney cancer. Here the CDR3 reads CASSSTGTSYNEQFF. The CDR3 nucleotides read TGTGCCAGTAGTAGTACCGGGACATCGTACAATGAGCAGTTCTTC.